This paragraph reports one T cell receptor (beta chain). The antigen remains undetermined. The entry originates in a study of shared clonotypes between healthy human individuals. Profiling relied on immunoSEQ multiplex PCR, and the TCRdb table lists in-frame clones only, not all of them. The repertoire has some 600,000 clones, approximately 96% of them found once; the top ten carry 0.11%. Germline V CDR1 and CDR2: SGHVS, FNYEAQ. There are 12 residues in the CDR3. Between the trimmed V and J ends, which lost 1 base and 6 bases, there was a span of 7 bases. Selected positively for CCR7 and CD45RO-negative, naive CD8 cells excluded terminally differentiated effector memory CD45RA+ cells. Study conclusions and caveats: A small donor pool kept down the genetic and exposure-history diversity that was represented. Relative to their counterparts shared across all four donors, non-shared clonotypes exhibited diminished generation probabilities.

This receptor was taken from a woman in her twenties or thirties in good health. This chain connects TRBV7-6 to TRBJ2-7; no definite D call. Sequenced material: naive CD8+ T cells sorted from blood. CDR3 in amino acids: CASSLGSGEQYF. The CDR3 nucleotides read TGTGCCAGCAGCTTAGGGAGTGGCGAGCAGTACTTC. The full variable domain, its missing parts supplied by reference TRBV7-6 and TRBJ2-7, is GAGVSQSPRYKVTKRGQDVALRCDPISGHVSLYWYRQALGQGPEFLTYFNYEAQQDKSGLPNDRFSAERPEGSISTLTIQRTEQRDSAMYRCASSLGSGEQYFGPGTRLTVT.